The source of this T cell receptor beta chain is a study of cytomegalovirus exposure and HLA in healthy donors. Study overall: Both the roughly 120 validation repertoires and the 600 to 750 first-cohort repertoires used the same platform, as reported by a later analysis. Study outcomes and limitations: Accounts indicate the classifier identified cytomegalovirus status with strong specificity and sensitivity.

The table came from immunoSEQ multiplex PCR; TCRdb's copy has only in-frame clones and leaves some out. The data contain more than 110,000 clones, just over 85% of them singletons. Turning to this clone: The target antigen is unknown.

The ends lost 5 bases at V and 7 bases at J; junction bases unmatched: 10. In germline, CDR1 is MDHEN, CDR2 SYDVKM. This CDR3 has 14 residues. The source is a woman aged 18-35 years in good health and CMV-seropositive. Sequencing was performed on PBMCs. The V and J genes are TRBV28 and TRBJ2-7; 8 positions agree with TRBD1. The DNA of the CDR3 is TGTGCCAGCAGTCCCGACCGGACAGGGTGGGAGCAGTACTTC. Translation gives CASSPDRTGWEQYF.